This TCR beta chain originates from a study of T cell responses to AZD1222 COVID-19 vaccine. General study points: Clonal diversity may have been underestimated, and the donors were mostly white British, with more females than males. Once two AZD1222 doses were given, Spike-specific TCR breadth and depth went up.

V lost 3 bases, J lost 0 bases, and 3 bases lay in between. There are 13 residues in the CDR3. Germline lookup yields CDR1 MNHEY and CDR2 SVGEGT. On this clone itself: What it binds is unknown.

Method: immunoSEQ multiplex PCR; TCRdb's copy keeps in-frame clones and lacks some. Of about 150,000 clones listed, 80% to 90% are singletons. The sample consisted of peripheral blood, taken 28 days after the second AZD1222 dose. The rearrangement joins TRBV6-2 or TRBV6-3 to TRBJ2-4; D gene ambiguous. This sequence was found in an adult who received the AZD1222 COVID-19 vaccine. CDR3 sequence (DNA): TGTGCCAGCAGTTATGGAGCCAAAAACATTCAGTACTTC. This translates into CASSYGAKNIQYF.